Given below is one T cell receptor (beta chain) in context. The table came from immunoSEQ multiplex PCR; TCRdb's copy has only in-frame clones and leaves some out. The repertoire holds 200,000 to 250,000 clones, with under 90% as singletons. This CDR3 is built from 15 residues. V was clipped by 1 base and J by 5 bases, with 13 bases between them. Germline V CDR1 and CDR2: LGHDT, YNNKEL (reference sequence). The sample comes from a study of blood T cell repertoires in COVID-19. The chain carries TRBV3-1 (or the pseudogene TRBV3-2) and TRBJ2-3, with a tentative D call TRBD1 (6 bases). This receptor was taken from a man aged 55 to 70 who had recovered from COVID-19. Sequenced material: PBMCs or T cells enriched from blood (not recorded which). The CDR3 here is CASSQVRTTGDTQYF. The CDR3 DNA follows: TGTGCCAGCAGCCAAGTTAGAACGACAGGAGATACGCAGTATTTT.